What follows are 6 T cell receptor beta chains derived from one specimen sequenced in a study of T cells in women clearing cervical HPV infection listed by TCRdb under 2018. Library creation used the immunoSEQ multiplex PCR assay. As stored in TCRdb, this immuneACCESS dataset retains in-frame rearrangements with V and J assigned. A fraction of the clones does not appear; measured against another copy, unresolved V genes explain less than half of the discrepancy, and the remainder lacks a known reason. This sample's listing comprises 20,000 to 25,000 clones. The top ten clonotypes cover 2.7% of the sample. The material sequenced was blood buffy coat. The origin of the receptors is a woman between 18 and 70 years old with a cervical HPV16 infection that either progressed to CIN3+ or cleared (not recorded which).

A remark on this clone: The read terminates 3 residues before the CDR3 end, so the remaining end is supplied by the germline J gene. This chain links TRBV30 with TRBJ2-1, with a possible D match to TRBD2 (5 bases). Trimming pared 0 bases from V and 6 bases from J, leaving 9 bases between. This CDR3 has 13 residues. Germline V gene lookup returns CDR1 GTSNPN and CDR2 SVGIG (reference sequence). The CDR3 DNA, read in part, is TGTGCCTGGAGTGTTGGGCGGGCCAATGAG. Translated: CAWSVGRANE. The complete CDR3 reads CAWSVGRANEQFF.

As for this clone: The read is 3 residues too short to cover the CDR3 end, so that end is filled in from the germline J gene. V and J are TRBV5-4 and TRBJ2-3; weak D call: TRBD2 (6 bases). Germline V lookup: CDR1 SGHNT, CDR2 YYREEE (reference sequence). The CDR3 is made up of 14 amino acids. V shed 5 bases and J shed 2 bases, with 12 bases lying between them. Partial CDR3 DNA: TGTGCCAGCAGAGGGGACTCATCCACAGATACG. Translating it yields CASRGDSSTDT. The full CDR3 reads CASRGDSSTDTQYF.

Notes on this clone: The sequence runs out 3 residues before the end of the CDR3; the remainder is reconstructed from the germline J gene. The V and J genes are TRBV11-2 and TRBJ1-1; weak D call: TRBD1 (6 bases). V was trimmed by 11 bases and J by 1 base, leaving 14 bases between them. Germline CDR1 and CDR2: SGHAT and FQNNGV. There are 13 residues in the CDR3. The CDR3 DNA, read in part, is TGTGCCCCGCCCCCGACAGGGAACACTGAA. This sequence encodes CAPPPTGNTE. The full CDR3 is CAPPPTGNTEAFF. Using reference TRBV11-2 and TRBJ1-1 for the parts outside the CDR3, the full variable domain is EAGVAQSPRYKIIEKRQSVAFWCNPISGHATLYWYQQILGQGPKLLIQFQNNGVVDDSQLPKDRFSAERLKGVDSTLKIQPAKLEDSAVYLCAPPPTGNTEAFFGQGTRLTVV.

Comments on this clone: The read halts 3 residues ahead of the CDR3 end, with the missing end drawn from the germline J gene. The chain carries TRBV2 and TRBJ1-5, with 8 nucleotides matching TRBD1. Germline CDR1 reads SNHLY; CDR2 reads FYNNEI. The CDR3 contains 16 residues. The V and J ends lost 3 bases and 1 base, in that order; junction bases with no gene match: 5. The DNA read from the CDR3 is TGTGCCAGCAGTGAGTACAGGGGGATAAGCAATCAGCCC. Protein product: CASSEYRGISNQP. The full CDR3 sequence reads CASSEYRGISNQPQHF.

As concerns this clone: The read comes to an end 3 residues before the CDR3 does, leaving the germline J gene to fill in the end. This sequence joins TRBV7-2 and TRBJ2-3, with TRBD1 matching over 9 bases. CDR1 and CDR2 from the germline V gene are SGHTA and FQGNSA. The CDR3 spans 14 residues. CDR3 DNA (partial): TGTGCCAGCAGCTCGGACAGGGGAAATCGGCCG. Translating gives CASSSDRGNRP. The full CDR3 sequence reads CASSSDRGNRPQYF.

On this clone: The CDR3 goes on 3 residues after the read ends, and that part is filled in from the germline J gene. The chain combines TRBV20-1 with TRBJ1-4, with TRBD1 as a possible D gene (5 bases). Germline CDR1 and CDR2: DFQATT and SNEGSKA (reference sequence). The CDR3 has 15 residues. CDR3 DNA, as far as it was read: TGCAGTGCTAGAGAGTCGATCTCTGGGGCCAACGTA. It yields the protein CSARESISGANV. The full-length CDR3 reads as CSARESISGANVLFF.